This T cell receptor (beta chain) was sequenced in a study of control samples from healthy donors and cancer patients. TCRdb keeps only in-frame clones here, not all; method: immunoSEQ multiplex PCR. The sample gives 120,000 or so clones, 88% of which show up once; 3.5% to 4% is in the top ten. From germline, CDR1 is GTSNPN and CDR2 SVGIG (reference sequence). V lost 7 bases and J lost 1; bases outside the gene matches: 10. This CDR3 comprises 15 residues. The chain uses TRBV30 and TRBJ1-5; 7 nucleotides match TRBD1. The origin of this receptor is a woman aged 60-75 years with lung cancer. The sequenced material came from PBMCs. CDR3 DNA sequence: TGTGCCTCCGGGGGGAGGGGGCTAAGCAATCAGCCCCAGCATTTT. This sequence encodes CASGGRGLSNQPQHF.